Each of the 14 T cell receptor beta chains below was sequenced from the same sample in a study of cytomegalovirus exposure and HLA in healthy donors. TCRdb keeps only in-frame clones here, not all; method: immunoSEQ multiplex PCR. The repertoire holds approximately 150,000 clones, with just over 90% as singletons. Sequencing was carried out using PBMCs. These receptors came from a man aged 18 to 29 in good health and CMV-seronegative.

The chain has TRBV5-4 and TRBJ1-3, with no clear D. Germline V gene lookup returns CDR1 SGHNT and CDR2 YYREEE (reference sequence). V shed 1 base and J shed 0 bases, with 8 bases lying between them. The CDR3 spans 15 residues. The CDR3 sequence: CASSLKAGSGNTIYF. DNA of the CDR3: TGTGCCAGCAGCTTGAAGGCAGGCTCTGGAAACACCATATATTTT. Using reference TRBV5-4 and TRBJ1-3 for the parts outside the CDR3, the full variable domain is ETGVTQSPTHLIKTRGQQVTLRCSSQSGHNTVSWYQQALGQGPQFIFQYYREEENGRGNFPPRFSGLQFPNYSSELNVNALELDDSALYLCASSLKAGSGNTIYFGEGSWLTVV.

DNA of the CDR3: TGTGCCAGCAGCGTAGTGGAGGTTTCGAACACCGGGGAGCTGTTTTTT. Residues: CASSVVEVSNTGELFF. The J gene is TRBJ2-2, the V gene TRBV9; D possibly corresponds to TRBD2 (5 bases). The CDR3 consists of 16 residues. Trimming stripped 0 bases from V and 0 bases from J, with 9 bases between. Germline V gene sequence: CDR1 SGDLS, CDR2 YYNGEE.

J is TRBJ2-4 and V is TRBV11-1; D is ambiguous. CDR1 and CDR2 (germline): SGHAT, FQDESV (reference sequence). The ends were cut back, 5 bases at V and 9 bases at J, with 14 bases in the middle. CDR3 length: 13 residues. Written as DNA, the CDR3 is TGTGCCAGCAGCCTACTTGAATCTGGCATTCAGTACTTC. Translation: CASSLLESGIQYF.

The gene calls are TRBV29-1 and TRBJ1-2; tentative D call: TRBD1 (5 bases). V shed 0 bases and J shed 4 bases, with 12 bases lying between them. This CDR3 is built from 14 residues. Per germline, CDR1 SQVTM and CDR2 ANQGSEA. CDR3 bases: TGCAGCGTTGAAGATAACCCGCAGGGCTATGGCTACACCTTC. Its protein product is CSVEDNPQGYGYTF. Full variable domain (outside the CDR3, taken from reference TRBV29-1 and TRBJ1-2): SAVISQKPSRDICQRGTSLTIQCQVDSQVTMMFWYRQQPGQSLTLIATANQGSEATYESGFVIDKFPISRPNLTFSTLTVSNMSPEDSSIYLCSVEDNPQGYGYTFGSGTRLTVV.

V gene TRBV6-6 combines with J gene TRBJ1-6, with D maybe TRBD1 (6 bases). Germline CDR1 is MNHNY and CDR2 is SVGAGI (reference sequence). The V end was cut by 6 bases, the J end by 6 bases, with 12 bases between. CDR3 length: 14 residues. CDR3 amino acids: CASSLGGGNSPLHF. As DNA, the CDR3 is TGTGCCAGCAGCCTAGGGGGGGGTAATTCACCCCTCCACTTT.

This rearrangement joins TRBV4-3 to TRBJ2-4; the match to TRBD1 covers 9 bases. The junction had 4 bases not matched to a gene; V was cut back by 0 bases and J by 7 bases. Germline assignment: CDR1 LGHNA and CDR2 YSLEER. CDR3 length: 15 amino acids. The DNA for the CDR3 is TGCGCCAGCAGCCAAGACGGGACAGGGCTCAACATTCAGTACTTC. Amino acid sequence: CASSQDGTGLNIQYF.

The chain uses TRBV14 and TRBJ2-1; TRBD2 matches 10 bases. CDR3 size: 15 residues. With V trimmed by 4 bases and J by 9 bases, 9 bases remained unmatched. In germline, CDR1 is SGHDN, CDR2 FVKESK. CDR3 region: CASSPLAGVAVEQFF. The CDR3 DNA follows: TGTGCCAGCAGCCCGCTAGCGGGAGTCGCGGTTGAGCAGTTCTTC. Together with reference TRBV14 and TRBJ2-1, the CDR3 gives the full variable domain: EAGVTQFPSHSVIEKGQTVTLRCDPISGHDNLYWYRRVMGKEIKFLLHFVKESKQDESGMPNNRFLAERTGGTYSTLKVQPAELEDSGVYFCASSPLAGVAVEQFFGPGTRLTVL.

In its sample, this clone was seen once. The gene calls are TRBV5-1 and TRBJ1-5; 7 bases match TRBD1. Losses at the gene ends were 4 bases for V and 7 bases for J; bases not matched to a gene: 8. CDR1 is SGHRS and CDR2 is YFSETQ in the germline V gene. There are 14 residues in the CDR3. CDR3 nucleotides: TGCGCCAGCAGCCCCGGACAGGTGGGACAGCCCCAGCATTTT. This codes for CASSPGQVGQPQHF.

The chain joins TRBV2 to TRBJ2-1, with D perhaps matching TRBD2 (5 bases). The ends were cut back, 8 bases at V and 0 bases at J, with 8 bases in the middle. The length of the CDR3 is 13 residues. The germline CDR1 and CDR2 sequences are SNHLY and FYNNEI. The CDR3 protein is CASRSGSYNEQFF. CDR3 nucleotide sequence: TGTGCCAGCCGAAGCGGCTCCTACAATGAGCAGTTCTTC.

The V call is TRBV10-1, the J call TRBJ2-1; 10 nucleotides agree with TRBD2. The germline gives CDR1 WNHNN, CDR2 SYGVQD (reference sequence). This CDR3 has 15 residues. With 4 bases clipped from V and 8 bases from J, the junction kept 8 bases outside the gene matches. For the CDR3, the DNA is TGCGCCAGCAGTGGATTGAGCGGGGGGGCCCATGAGCAGTTCTTC. It is translated as CASSGLSGGAHEQFF.

The chain uses TRBV5-6 and TRBJ1-3; no firm D call. Germline V lookup: CDR1 SGHDT, CDR2 YYEEEE. The CDR3 totals 16 residues. Deletions cut 0 bases from V and 0 bases from J, with 10 bases between. The CDR3 sequence is CASSLGSGNSGNTIYF. The CDR3 bases are TGTGCCAGCAGCTTGGGTTCGGGGAACTCTGGAAACACCATATATTTT.

The chain joins TRBV7-2 to TRBJ2-1; 7 positions match TRBD2. CDR1 SGHTA and CDR2 FQGNSA come from the germline V gene. V shed 1 base, J shed 5 bases, and the junction held 5 bases outside the gene matches. This CDR3 is 15 amino acids long. CDR3 sequence reads: CASSLVRLADNEQFF. The CDR3 DNA sequence: TGTGCCAGCAGCTTAGTTCGGCTAGCGGACAATGAGCAGTTCTTC.

V is TRBV11-2 and J is TRBJ2-3; 14 bases line up with TRBD2. V lost 5 bases and J lost 4; bases outside the gene matches: 5. CDR3 length: 16 residues. Germline V lookup: CDR1 SGHAT, CDR2 FQNNGV. CDR3 nucleotide sequence: TGTGCCAGCAGCCAGGGACTAGCGGGGGCCTCAGATACGCAGTATTTT. It specifies CASSQGLAGASDTQYF.

This clone appeared a few times. The V and J genes are TRBV6-1 and TRBJ2-7, with D maybe TRBD1 (6 bases). V was shortened by 8 bases and J by 4 bases, with 15 bases between the two germline ends. The CDR3 is made up of 13 amino acids. CDR1 and CDR2 (germline): MNHNS, SASEGT. The CDR3 spells CASGPRGQYEQYV. CDR3 DNA sequence: TGTGCCAGCGGCCCCAGGGGTCAATACGAGCAGTACGTC.